Below are 23 T cell receptor beta chains sequenced from a single sample in a study of regulatory T cells in long-lasting Graves disease (dated by TCRdb to about 2021). The meaning of the sample's time point label: persistent/refractory GD, antithyroid drugs over 5 years with positive TRAb. For both TCR sequencing and RNA sequencing, RNA was extracted from PBMCs using TRIzol. The method was multiplex PCR. The run used an Illumina HiSeq 4000. iRepertoire HTBI primers and Arm-PCR amplification of CDR3 regions were used to construct TCR beta libraries. The raw public data were reprocessed by TCRdb itself: fastp quality trimming at Q25, MiXCR clonotype calling, in-frame beta chains only. A single entry per CDR3 protein holds the most common genes and DNA from its merged rows. The sample table shows a few hundred thousand distinct CDR3 sequences, and 20% to 25% are seen once. The ten largest clones add up to approximately 25% of the sample.

The sequenced sample was peripheral blood mononuclear cells (PBMCs), obtained when the disease was refractory, from a patient treated with antithyroid drugs. These receptors were obtained from a female donor with Graves disease.

This clonotype was detected many times. The chain employs TRBV2 and TRBJ1-1, with unresolved D. Trimming removed 8 bases at V and 1 base at J, with 11 bases between. The V gene's germline CDR1 is SNHLY and CDR2 FYNNEI. CDR3 length equals 13 residues. The CDR3 protein is CASRNSPNTEAFF. In nucleotides, the CDR3 is TGTGCCAGCCGGAATTCACCGAACACTGAAGCTTTCTTT.

This clonotype came up a few times. The chain combines TRBV27 with TRBJ2-3; 11 bases are a match to TRBD2. V was clipped by 6 bases and J by 4 bases; unmatched bases: 6. The CDR3 is made up of 15 amino acids. Germline CDR1 is MNHEY and CDR2 is SMNVEV (reference sequence). CDR3 protein: CASSFILAGADTQYF. The CDR3 DNA is TGTGCCAGCAGCTTTATACTAGCGGGAGCAGATACGCAGTATTTT.

V gene TRBV18 combines with J gene TRBJ2-7; D is undetermined. CDR3 length: 15 residues. The V end was cut by 5 bases, the J end by 0 bases, with 14 bases between. From germline, CDR1 is KGHSH and CDR2 LQKENI. This CDR3 is CASSRPSASSYEQYF. CDR3 nucleotide sequence: TGTGCCAGCTCAAGACCCTCGGCCAGCTCCTACGAGCAGTACTTC. The whole variable domain, remainder taken from reference TRBV18 and TRBJ2-7, is NAGVMQNPRHLVRRRGQEARLRCSPMKGHSHVYWYRQLPEEGLKFMVYLQKENIIDESGMPKERFSAEFPKEGPSILRIQQVVRGDSAAYFCASSRPSASSYEQYFGPGTRLTVT.

The CDR3 nucleotides are TGTGCCAGCAAGCAACAGGGGGGCGGCTATGGCTACACCTTC. Its protein is CASKQQGGGYGYTF. This chain links TRBV6-1 with TRBJ1-2; the match to TRBD1 covers 8 bases. V lost 7 bases and J lost 4; bases outside the gene matches: 8. Germline V CDR1 and CDR2: MNHNS, SASEGT. This CDR3 has 14 amino acids.

The V and J genes are TRBV29-1 and TRBJ2-7, with 8 bases identical to TRBD2. Germline V gives CDR1 SQVTM, CDR2 ANQGSEA. The CDR3 extends over 14 amino acids. The V gene end was trimmed by 5 bases and the J gene end by 1 base; junction bases not matched to a gene: 7. In nucleotides, the CDR3 is TGCAGCGTTTTTAGTCGGGAGGGGTCCTACGAGCAGTACTTC. This encodes CSVFSREGSYEQYF.

Of note for this clonotype: A clone one base away is much larger, so this may be a read error. The rearrangement joins TRBV7-8 to TRBJ1-5; no firm D call. This CDR3 has 13 amino acids. The germline V gene encodes CDR1 SGHVS and CDR2 FQNEAQ. CDR3 coding DNA: TGTGCCAGCAGAGAAAGGGAGTATCAGTCCCAGCATTTT. Its translation is CASREREYQSQHF.

This sequence joins TRBV7-3 and TRBJ2-2; 8 bases agree with TRBD2. CDR1 SGHTA and CDR2 FQGTGA come from the germline V gene. After removal of 3 bases from V and 6 bases from J, the junction contained 9 bases not matched to a gene. The length of the CDR3 is 16 residues. CDR3 protein: CASSFNSGGVSGELFF. Written as DNA, the CDR3 is TGTGCCAGCAGCTTTAATTCGGGAGGGGTATCCGGGGAGCTGTTTTTT.

This clonotype occurred a few times. The chain couples TRBV29-1 to TRBJ2-7; a weak D match, TRBD1 (6 bases). Germline values: CDR1 SQVTM, CDR2 ANQGSEA. The V gene lost 4 bases and the J gene lost 2 bases, with 9 bases spanning the gap. This CDR3 comprises 12 residues. The CDR3: CSVVQGPYEQYF. The DNA for the CDR3 is TGCAGCGTTGTTCAGGGGCCCTACGAGCAGTACTTC.

The rearrangement uses TRBV29-1 and TRBJ1-1; TRBD1 is a possible D gene (5 bases). The CDR3 contains 12 residues. The V and J ends lost 4 bases and 4 bases respectively, with 10 bases between them. CDR1 and CDR2 (germline): SQVTM, ANQGSEA. The CDR3 is CSVGGARTEAFF. The CDR3 DNA is TGCAGCGTTGGGGGCGCCCGCACTGAAGCTTTCTTT.

The J gene is TRBJ2-2, the V gene TRBV7-3; D possibly corresponds to TRBD1 (5 bases). CDR1 and CDR2 from the germline V gene are SGHTA and FQGTGA. The CDR3 is 15 amino acids. V lost 1 base and J 7 bases, leaving 13 bases between the germline ends. The CDR3 region has the DNA TGTGCCAGCAGCTTAAAGGGGCAGTCTTTCGGGGAGCTGTTTTTT. The encoded protein is CASSLKGQSFGELFF.

This clonotype was counted at least ten times. This rearrangement joins TRBV11-2 to TRBJ1-1, with D possibly being TRBD1 (5 bases). The CDR3 extends over 15 amino acids. Trimming took 3 bases from V and 2 from J, leaving 13 bases between them. In germline, CDR1 is SGHAT, CDR2 FQNNGV. CDR3 sequence reads: CASSLGRRQNTEAFF. In DNA, the CDR3 is TGTGCCAGCAGCTTGGGGCGGAGACAAAACACTGAAGCTTTCTTT.

This chain uses TRBV30 with TRBJ2-5; 7 bases line up with TRBD2. The CDR3 extends over 12 amino acids. With V trimmed by 7 bases and J by 5 bases, 7 bases remained unmatched. Germline V lookup: CDR1 GTSNPN, CDR2 SVGIG (reference sequence). CDR3 sequence: CASTGGRETQYF. The CDR3 DNA reads TGTGCCTCGACGGGGGGACGGGAGACCCAGTACTTC.

This clonotype has at least ten counts. J is TRBJ1-1 and V is TRBV12-3 or TRBV12-4, with a tentative D call TRBD1 (6 bases). V was cut by 5 bases and J by 4 bases, with 14 bases left in between. The length of the CDR3 is 14 residues. The CDR3 nucleotides are TGTGCCAGCAGTACAGGGATTCTCGGCACTGAAGCTTTCTTT. Translated, it gives CASSTGILGTEAFF.

This clonotype was seen a handful of times. The J gene is TRBJ1-2, the V gene TRBV25-1; the D gene is possibly TRBD1 (5 bases). The CDR3 has 13 residues. V was cut by 9 bases and J by 10 bases, with 21 bases left in between. Germline V gene data show CDR1 as MGHDK and CDR2 as SYGVNS. The CDR3 bases are TGTGCCAGTGGACTGGGGGGTCTGATGAACTACACCTTC. Its translation: CASGLGGLMNYTF.

The V and J genes are TRBV6-2 or TRBV6-3 and TRBJ2-5; 8 bases line up with TRBD2. V shed 0 bases and J 0 bases; nucleotides not matched to a gene: 12. Germline-derived CDR1 and CDR2 are MNHEY and SVGEGT. The CDR3 has 19 residues. The CDR3 nucleotides are TGTGCCAGCAGTTACTCCCAAATACATAGACTAGCGAACCAAGAGACCCAGTACTTC. Amino acids: CASSYSQIHRLANQETQYF.

This clonotype was detected only a few times. The chain employs TRBV19 and TRBJ1-5, with 8 bases matching TRBD1. Germline loops: CDR1 LNHDA, CDR2 SQIVND (reference sequence). V shed 5 bases and J 9 bases; nucleotides not matched to a gene: 9. This CDR3 region has 14 residues. The CDR3 loop is CASSPRDRLRPQHF. CDR3 nucleotides: TGTGCCAGTAGTCCGAGGGACAGGCTGCGGCCCCAGCATTTT.

The V and J genes are TRBV29-1 and TRBJ2-1, with D possibly TRBD2 on 6 matching bases. Per germline, CDR1 SQVTM and CDR2 ANQGSEA. There are 16 residues in the CDR3. Trimming left V 5 bases short and J 0 bases short, with 17 bases between. This chain's CDR3 is CSVYKTRPHSYNEQFF. CDR3 DNA: TGCAGCGTTTACAAGACTAGGCCTCACTCCTACAATGAGCAGTTCTTC.

This chain links TRBV5-1 with TRBJ2-7, with TRBD1 matching 7 bases. The junction had 5 bases not matched to a gene; V was cut back by 4 bases and J by 1 base. Germline CDR1 and CDR2: SGHRS and YFSETQ. The CDR3 sequence is 14 residues long. The CDR3 here is CASSNRQGSYEQYF. The CDR3 region has the DNA TGCGCCAGCAGCAACCGACAGGGTTCCTACGAGCAGTACTTC.

The rearrangement links TRBV6-5 to TRBJ2-2; perhaps TRBD1 as D (6 bases). V lost 3 bases and J lost 0, with 14 bases in between. The CDR3 extends over 17 amino acids. Germline V CDR1 and CDR2: MNHEY, SVGAGI. The CDR3 region is CASSYRVGATNTGELFF. The CDR3 region has the DNA TGTGCCAGCAGTTATAGGGTGGGGGCAACGAACACCGGGGAGCTGTTTTTT.

As concerns this clonotype: One base away lies a much larger clone, so this may be a sequencing read error. The chain couples TRBV24-1 to TRBJ1-1; D not resolved. The CDR3 extends over 13 amino acids. The germline V gene encodes CDR1 KGHDR and CDR2 SFDVKD. CDR3 residues: CAISAQRNTEAFF. CDR3 in DNA: TGTGCCATCAGTGCACAACGGAACACTGAAGCTTTCTTT.

V and J are TRBV19 and TRBJ1-1; D gene ambiguous. The CDR3 extends over 13 amino acids. Trimming removed 5 bases from V and 0 bases from J, with 7 bases in between. Germline values: CDR1 LNHDA, CDR2 SQIVND (reference sequence). CDR3 loop: CASSVAVNTEAFF. Here the CDR3 DNA reads TGTGCCAGTAGTGTCGCAGTGAACACTGAAGCTTTCTTT.

In its sample, this clonotype was seen a few times. The chain joins TRBV27 to TRBJ2-7, with TRBD2 matching over 9 bases. CDR1 is MNHEY, CDR2 SMNVEV, per germline (reference sequence). The CDR3 loop spans 16 amino acids. The trim removed 3 bases at V and 1 base at J, leaving 7 bases unmatched. CDR3 sequence reads: CASSFIHTSGSYEQYF. The CDR3 bases are TGTGCCAGCAGTTTCATACATACTAGCGGGTCCTACGAGCAGTACTTC.

The rearrangement joins TRBV9 to TRBJ1-2; a possible D gene is TRBD1 (5 bases). Germline V CDR1 and CDR2: SGDLS, YYNGEE. Trimming stripped 6 bases from V and 1 base from J, with 13 bases between. The CDR3 totals 14 residues. In nucleotides, the CDR3 is TGTGCCAGCAATACGGGGCAGGGTAACTATGGCTACACCTTC. It is translated as CASNTGQGNYGYTF.